This T cell receptor beta chain was documented in a study of T-cell memory formation after mild COVID-19. At the level of the study: Clustering of TCRs was largely donor specific. Study-wide results and caveats: Contracting CD4+ clones sat mainly in CM and EM; CD8+ in EMRA.

TCRdb ran MiXCR on the 5' RACE reads and lists one entry per CDR3 protein. The sample gives about 160,000 distinct CDR3 sequences, roughly 31% of which show up once; approximately 12% is in the top ten. V lost 2 bases and J 1 base, leaving 11 bases between the germline ends. The CDR3 spans 14 residues. Germline V CDR1 and CDR2: DFQATT, SNEGSKA (reference sequence). The sample holds a few counts of this clonotype. Its antigen is still unknown. The sample consisted of PBMCs or a T cell subset sorted from them (not recorded which). The chain joins TRBV20-1 to TRBJ1-1; D perhaps matches TRBD1 (5 bases). The clonotype originates from an adult woman who had mild COVID-19 (a few samples of this study predate the infection). Cell type and time point are not known. The CDR3 DNA is TGCAGTGCTAGAATCAGGGAGGGGAACACTGAAGCTTTCTTT. As protein: CSARIREGNTEAFF.